This TCR beta chain was sequenced in a study of response to subunit inactivated influenza vaccine. Germline-derived CDR1 and CDR2 are SSHAT and FNYEAQ (reference sequence). The CDR3 runs to 15 residues. In its sample, this clonotype was seen a few times. TCRdb re-analysed the RT-PCR reads in MiXCR, keeping a single row per CDR3 protein. In the table there are around 850,000 distinct CDR3 sequences, approximately 17% of which are singletons. The rearrangement uses TRBV7-7 and TRBJ2-5; TRBD1 or TRBD2 may be the D gene (5 bases each). The material was PBMCs from blood, obtained more than 4 days after vaccination. The TCR originated in a man over 45 who received an inactivated influenza vaccine. This CDR3 is CASRRSGAFMETQYF. The CDR3 nucleotides are TGTGCTAGCCGAAGATCCGGGGCCTTTATGGAGACCCAGTACTTC.